The 18 T cell receptor beta chains below were found in one sample sequenced in a study of beta chain features in type 1 diabetes. Antigens for these TCRs are unknown. Study-level results: A moderate, significant TCRB CDR3 shortening appeared in type 1 diabetes across four CD4+ subsets.

Reverse transcription of all isolated RNA meant that expressed TCRB transcripts were sequenced. TCRdb keeps only in-frame clones here, not all; method: immunoSEQ multiplex PCR. The data show over 600,000 clones, with about an eighth seen just once and around 0.12% held by the top ten. Sequences were obtained from naive CD4+ T cells from blood. The receptors were gathered from a man aged 25 to 40 with type 1 diabetes.

V is TRBV7-2 and J is TRBJ2-7; possibly TRBD2 for D (5 bases). Germline loops: CDR1 SGHTA, CDR2 FQGNSA. The CDR3 contains 14 residues. V lost 5 bases, J lost 3 bases, and 14 bases lay in between. CDR3 protein: CASSQHGGYYEQYF. The CDR3 region has the DNA TGTGCCAGCAGCCAACATGGCGGGTACTACGAGCAGTACTTC. Full variable domain (missing parts from reference TRBV7-2 and TRBJ2-7): GAGVSQSPSNKVTEKGKDVELRCDPISGHTALYWYRQSLGQGLEFLIYFQGNSAPDKSGLPSDRFSAERTGGSVSTLTIQRTQQEDSAVYLCASSQHGGYYEQYFGPGTRLTVT.

The chain carries TRBV11-2 and TRBJ2-5; D not certain. Germline V gene lookup returns CDR1 SGHAT and CDR2 FQNNGV. This CDR3 contains 13 residues. V was cut by 1 base and J by 5 bases, with 8 bases left in between. The CDR3 coding sequence is TGTGCCAGCAGCTTAGGACGGAAGGAGACCCAGTACTTC. This translates into CASSLGRKETQYF.

This sequence joins TRBV25-1 and TRBJ2-1; D unclear. V lost 2 bases to trimming and J lost 0 bases, with 11 bases between them. Germline lookup yields CDR1 MGHDK and CDR2 SYGVNS. The CDR3 covers 16 residues. CDR3 coding DNA: TGTGCCAGCAGTGAAATCGACTCCAGCTCCTACAATGAGCAGTTCTTC. Translation gives CASSEIDSSSYNEQFF. Full variable domain (rest looked up from reference TRBV25-1 and TRBJ2-1): EADIYQTPRYLVIGTGKKITLECSQTMGHDKMYWYQQDPGMELHLIHYSYGVNSTEKGDLSSESTVSRIRTEHFPLTLESARPSHTSQYLCASSEIDSSSYNEQFFGPGTRLTVL.

This CDR3 is CASTGRALNSPLHF. DNA of the CDR3: TGTGCCAGCACGGGCAGGGCTTTGAATTCACCCCTCCACTTT. This chain uses TRBV6-6 with TRBJ1-6; D possibly corresponds to TRBD1 (5 bases). Germline V gene lookup returns CDR1 MNHNY and CDR2 SVGAGI (reference sequence). CDR3 length equals 14 residues. V shed 7 bases and J shed 7 bases, with 14 bases lying between them.

V is TRBV9 and J is TRBJ1-2; possible D gene TRBD1, 5 bases. V gave up 2 bases and J gave up 2 bases, with 10 bases separating them. This CDR3 has 14 amino acids. Germline values: CDR1 SGDLS, CDR2 YYNGEE. This CDR3 is CASSVLGDNYGYTF. For the CDR3, the DNA is TGTGCCAGCAGCGTTTTGGGGGACAACTATGGCTACACCTTC.

The chain links TRBV30 to TRBJ1-5; a weak D match, TRBD1 (5 bases). CDR3 length equals 16 residues. The germline V gene encodes CDR1 GTSNPN and CDR2 SVGIG (reference sequence). With 0 bases removed from V and 1 base from J, the gap between germline ends came to 13 bases. The CDR3 DNA follows: TGTGCCTGGAGTGTAGGGGCAGGTTGGAGCAATCAGCCCCAGCATTTT. Translating it yields CAWSVGAGWSNQPQHF.

This clone was seen a few times. The gene calls are TRBV7-2 and TRBJ2-6, with D hard to call. Germline-derived CDR1 and CDR2 are SGHTA and FQGNSA. The V end was cut by 3 bases, the J end by 0 bases, with 12 bases between. The CDR3 is made up of 17 amino acids. CDR3 nucleotide sequence: TGTGCCAGCAGCTTCGTCTCGCCTCGCTCTGGGGCCAACGTCCTGACTTTC. Protein product: CASSFVSPRSGANVLTF.

This clone was seen only a few times. The V gene is TRBV23-1, the J gene TRBJ2-5; D is unclear. TRBV23-1 is identified as an open reading frame with a role that is uncertain. The germline V and J ends were trimmed by 2 bases and 5 bases, with 12 bases remaining between them. The CDR3 length is 14 residues. CDR3 loop: CASSQEFWSETQYF. In nucleotides, the CDR3 is TGCGCCAGCAGTCAAGAGTTTTGGTCGGAGACCCAGTACTTC.

The gene calls are TRBV4-3 and TRBJ1-2, with TRBD1 matching over 8 bases. CDR3 length: 15 amino acids. After removal of 1 base from V and 3 bases from J, the junction contained 4 bases not matched to a gene. Germline CDR1 reads LGHNA; CDR2 reads YSLEER. CDR3 protein: CASSQAQGADYGYTF. In DNA form, the CDR3 reads TGCGCCAGCAGCCAAGCGCAGGGGGCAGACTATGGCTACACCTTC.

This chain connects TRBV29-1 to TRBJ2-5, with TRBD2 matching 10 bases. From germline, CDR1 is SQVTM and CDR2 ANQGSEA. The CDR3 has 13 residues. J was trimmed by 1 base and V by 7 bases; bases with no gene match: 3. CDR3 residues: CSARTSGQETQYF. The CDR3 nucleotides are TGCAGCGCCAGGACTAGCGGCCAAGAGACCCAGTACTTC.

The V and J genes are TRBV25-1 and TRBJ1-2, with TRBD1 matching over 7 bases. Germline assignment: CDR1 MGHDK and CDR2 SYGVNS. The CDR3 is 12 residues long. V trimming: 5 bases; J trimming: 3 bases; junction bases outside the gene matches: 0. As DNA, the CDR3 is TGTGCCAGCAGTCAGGGGGACTATGGCTACACCTTC. Translated, it gives CASSQGDYGYTF.

This clone was seen only a few times. The V and J genes are TRBV14 and TRBJ2-5, with 9 bases lining up with TRBD2. Germline V gives CDR1 SGHDN, CDR2 FVKESK. CDR3 size: 14 residues. V gave up 5 bases and J gave up 5 bases; unmatched junction bases: 6. CDR3 loop: CASSAIAGVETQYF. CDR3 coding DNA: TGTGCCAGCAGCGCAATAGCGGGGGTTGAGACCCAGTACTTC.

This chain joins TRBV14 and TRBJ2-1; TRBD2 might be the D (6 bases). The CDR3 sequence is 15 residues long. Germline V gives CDR1 SGHDN, CDR2 FVKESK. V lost 0 bases and J 9 bases, leaving 15 bases between the germline ends. The CDR3 coding sequence is TGTGCCAGCAGCCAAGATATCGGCGTGGAGGGTGAGCAGTTCTTC. Translating it yields CASSQDIGVEGEQFF.

This clone was counted only a few times. The chain is built from TRBV11-2 and TRBJ1-4; D may be TRBD1 (6 bases). Trimming took off 4 bases at V and 7 bases at J, with 16 bases between the two ends. Germline CDR1 reads SGHAT; CDR2 reads FQNNGV. This CDR3 comprises 15 residues. The CDR3 nucleotides are TGTGCCAGCAGCTCCCAGGGGACGGGGGTTGAAAAACTGTTTTTT. Translating it yields CASSSQGTGVEKLFF. Complete variable domain (other parts from reference TRBV11-2 and TRBJ1-4): EAGVAQSPRYKIIEKRQSVAFWCNPISGHATLYWYQQILGQGPKLLIQFQNNGVVDDSQLPKDRFSAERLKGVDSTLKIQPAKLEDSAVYLCASSSQGTGVEKLFFGSGTQLSVL.

This chain links TRBV5-4 with TRBJ1-2; 7 positions agree with TRBD1. Losses at the gene ends were 4 bases for V and 2 bases for J; bases not matched to a gene: 11. The CDR3 is 16 amino acids. The V gene's germline CDR1 is SGHNT and CDR2 YYREEE (reference sequence). The CDR3 DNA sequence: TGTGCCAGCAGCCCCAGGGGGGCCACTTCGAACTATGGCTACACCTTC. As protein: CASSPRGATSNYGYTF.

V usage is TRBV11-2 and J usage is TRBJ2-7, with 7 bases lining up with TRBD1. Trimming cost V 1 base and J 0 bases; bases outside gene matches: 6. CDR3 length: 16 amino acids. CDR1 SGHAT and CDR2 FQNNGV come from the germline V gene. The chain's CDR3 is CASSLGGQDSSYEQYF. The CDR3 coding sequence is TGTGCCAGCAGCTTAGGAGGACAGGACAGCTCCTACGAGCAGTACTTC.

The CDR3 protein is CAISSGTGESQYF. The CDR3 nucleotides read TGTGCCATCAGCTCCGGGACAGGGGAGTCGCAGTATTTT. The J gene is TRBJ2-3, the V gene TRBV10-3; 10 bases fit TRBD1. Germline V lookup: CDR1 ENHRY, CDR2 SYGVKD. V was clipped by 6 bases and J by 10 bases; unmatched bases: 7. The CDR3 spans 13 residues.

V and J are TRBV6-6 and TRBJ1-6; 7 bases agree with TRBD1. This CDR3 contains 16 residues. J lost 5 bases, V lost 7 bases, and 11 bases had no gene match. Germline V gene data show CDR1 as MNHNY and CDR2 as SVGAGI (reference sequence). The CDR3 DNA reads TGTGCCAGCATGGCGAAGGGGGCGCAAAATAATTCACCCCTCCACTTT. Protein: CASMAKGAQNNSPLHF.